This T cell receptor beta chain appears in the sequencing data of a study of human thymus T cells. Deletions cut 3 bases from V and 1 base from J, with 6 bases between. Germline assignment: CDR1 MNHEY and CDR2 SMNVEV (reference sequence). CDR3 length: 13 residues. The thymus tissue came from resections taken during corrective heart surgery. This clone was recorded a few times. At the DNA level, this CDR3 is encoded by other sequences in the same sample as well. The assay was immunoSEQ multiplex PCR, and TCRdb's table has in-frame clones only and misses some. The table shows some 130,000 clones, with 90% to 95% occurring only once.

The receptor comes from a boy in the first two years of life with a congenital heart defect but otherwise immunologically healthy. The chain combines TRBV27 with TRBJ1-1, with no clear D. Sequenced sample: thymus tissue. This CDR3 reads CASSFRENTEAFF. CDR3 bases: TGTGCCAGCAGTTTCCGGGAGAACACTGAAGCTTTCTTT.